These 32 T cell receptor beta chains were sequenced from one sample in a study of patients and donors after allogeneic stem cell transplantation. TCRdb re-called the RT-PCR reads through MiXCR, storing one row per CDR3 protein. The repertoire includes about 230,000 distinct CDR3 sequences, roughly 14% of them detected once, and under 14% sits in the top ten. What was sequenced was blood, either unsorted or a sorted T cell fraction (not recorded which). These receptors originate from a human donor who was either an allogeneic HSCT recipient or a stem cell or donor lymphocyte infusion donor (not recorded which). It is not recorded whose cells these are; they may come from a transplant donor.

There are many counts of this clonotype. This chain's CDR3 is CASSPAIQETQYF. The CDR3 region has the DNA TGTGCCAGCAGCCCGGCGATACAAGAGACCCAGTACTTC. The V gene is TRBV12-3 or TRBV12-4, the J gene TRBJ2-5, with unresolved D. This CDR3 is built from 13 residues. The V end lost 6 bases, the J end lost 2 bases, and 10 bases lay between the germline ends.

This clonotype appeared many times. In DNA form, the CDR3 reads TGCGCCAGCAGCCAAGACGGGCGAAGCTATGGCTACACCTTC. Translating gives CASSQDGRSYGYTF. The V gene is TRBV4-3, the J gene TRBJ1-2, with D unclear. Looked up from germline, CDR1 is LGHNA and CDR2 is YSLEER. Trimming cost V 0 bases and J 4 bases, with 9 bases left between them. The CDR3 length is 14 residues.

The V gene is TRBV4-1, the J gene TRBJ2-3, with TRBD2 matching over 7 bases. This CDR3 comprises 17 residues. Per the germline V gene, CDR1 is MGHRA and CDR2 is YSYEKL. V lost 0 bases to trimming and J lost 3 bases; unmatched junction nucleotides: 9. The chain's CDR3 is CASSQDGLAVNTDTQYF. CDR3 DNA sequence: TGCGCCAGCAGCCAAGACGGTCTAGCGGTGAATACAGATACGCAGTATTTT.

This clonotype was seen at least ten times. The V and J genes are TRBV6-4 and TRBJ1-1, with 10 nucleotides matching TRBD1. The CDR3 is 13 amino acids. Losses at the gene ends were 10 bases for V and 1 base for J; bases not matched to a gene: 3. Per germline, CDR1 MRHNA and CDR2 SNTAGT. The CDR3 reads CATRDRGNTEAFF. The CDR3 nucleotides read TGTGCCACTCGGGACAGGGGGAACACTGAAGCTTTCTTT.

There are a few counts of this clonotype. The genes are TRBV5-6 and TRBJ2-3; TRBD1 matches 7 bases. The V and J ends lost 1 base and 6 bases, in that order; junction bases with no gene match: 11. Germline V lookup: CDR1 SGHDT, CDR2 YYEEEE. The CDR3 runs to 16 residues. The CDR3 region has the DNA TGTGCCAGCAGCTTGATTGTCGACAGGGTGTCGGATACGCAGTATTTT. Its protein product is CASSLIVDRVSDTQYF. Drawing the rest from reference TRBV5-6 and TRBJ2-3, the complete variable domain is DAGVTQSPTHLIKTRGQQVTLRCSPKSGHDTVSWYQQALGQGPQFIFQYYEEEERQRGNFPDRFSGHQFPNYSSELNVNALLLGDSALYLCASSLIVDRVSDTQYFGPGTRLTVL.

The rearrangement uses TRBV20-1 and TRBJ2-5; tentatively, D is TRBD1 (6 bases). The V end was cut by 6 bases, the J end by 5 bases, with 13 bases between. This CDR3 is built from 12 residues. Germline V gives CDR1 DFQATT, CDR2 SNEGSKA (reference sequence). This CDR3 reads CSAQGFGETQYF. The CDR3 DNA reads TGCAGTGCACAGGGTTTTGGGGAGACCCAGTACTTC.

The rearrangement uses TRBV27 and TRBJ1-6; D not certain. Germline V CDR1 and CDR2: MNHEY, SMNVEV (reference sequence). This CDR3 region has 13 residues. Deletions cut 6 bases from V and 7 bases from J, with 10 bases between. This CDR3 is CASRVGGNSPLHF. The CDR3 DNA is TGTGCCAGCAGAGTTGGAGGGAATTCACCCCTCCACTTT.

The CDR3 DNA is TGTGCCAGCAGCCTGCCAGGGGCAAGGACTAATGAAAAACTGTTTTTT. Translated: CASSLPGARTNEKLFF. The rearrangement uses TRBV3-1 and TRBJ1-4; D might be TRBD1 (6 bases). The germline V and J ends were trimmed by 4 bases and 2 bases, with 14 bases remaining between them. The CDR3 runs to 16 residues. CDR1 is LGHDT, CDR2 YNNKEL, per germline (reference sequence).

This clonotype has just a few counts. CDR3 residues: CASSQVETSGYEQYF. The CDR3 DNA reads as TGTGCCAGCAGCCAAGTAGAGACTAGCGGCTACGAGCAGTACTTC. The chain is built from TRBV4-2 and TRBJ2-7; 9 nucleotides agree with TRBD2. Per the germline V gene, CDR1 is LGHNA and CDR2 is YNFKEQ. V lost 1 base, J lost 3 bases, and 4 bases stayed unmatched. This CDR3 is built from 15 residues.

This clonotype has ten or more counts. The chain employs TRBV20-1 and TRBJ1-4, with D unresolved. The germline V and J ends were trimmed by 0 bases and 0 bases, with 8 bases remaining between them. Germline CDR1 and CDR2: DFQATT and SNEGSKA (reference sequence). The CDR3 runs to 15 residues. The CDR3 DNA reads TGCAGTGCTAGAGATACGGCTACAACTAATGAAAAACTGTTTTTT. Its translation: CSARDTATTNEKLFF.

Ten or more counts support this clonotype. V usage is TRBV7-6 and J usage is TRBJ2-2, with 9 bases aligning to TRBD2. V shed 2 bases and J 8 bases; nucleotides not matched to a gene: 6. Germline V gene sequence: CDR1 SGHVS, CDR2 FNYEAQ. CDR3 length: 15 residues. For the CDR3, the DNA is TGTGCCAGCAGCTTAAGGGCTAGCGGGAAGGGGGAGCTGTTTTTT. Translated: CASSLRASGKGELFF.

The chain recombines TRBV4-2 with TRBJ1-5; D unresolved. V was cut by 4 bases and J by 7 bases, with 23 bases left in between. Germline values: CDR1 LGHNA, CDR2 YNFKEQ. The CDR3 sequence is 17 residues long. CDR3 sequence: CASSLRTSEKKIQPQHF. The CDR3 DNA reads TGTGCCAGCAGCCTCCGTACATCAGAAAAGAAGATCCAGCCCCAGCATTTT.

This chain joins TRBV7-3 and TRBJ2-1, with a weak D call TRBD2 (6 bases). Germline V lookup: CDR1 SGHTA, CDR2 FQGTGA. This CDR3 is built from 17 residues. The germline V and J ends were trimmed by 1 base and 1 base, with 14 bases remaining between them. Here the CDR3 DNA reads TGTGCCAGCAGCTTAAGCATCTCAGGGAGGTCCTACAATGAGCAGTTCTTC. Translating it yields CASSLSISGRSYNEQFF.

This clonotype was counted between two and nine times. The rearrangement joins TRBV23-1 to TRBJ1-1, with D unclear. TRBV23-1 carries the ORF label, with uncertain function. V lost 2 bases and J lost 2, with 9 bases in between. The CDR3 totals 14 residues. The CDR3 loop reads CASSQVLRNTEAFF. CDR3 bases: TGCGCCAGCAGTCAAGTCCTCAGAAACACTGAAGCTTTCTTT.

Many counts were recorded for this clonotype. This chain links TRBV11-2 with TRBJ1-1, with D tentatively TRBD1 (5 bases). V gave up 5 bases and J gave up 3 bases, with 10 bases separating them. Germline V CDR1 and CDR2: SGHAT, FQNNGV. The CDR3 extends over 13 amino acids. The CDR3 DNA follows: TGTGCCAGCAGCCTCCGGGGGGACACTGAAGCTTTCTTT. As protein: CASSLRGDTEAFF.

The table lists this clonotype with many counts. This sequence joins TRBV7-9 and TRBJ1-6, with D unclear. V was cut by 1 base and J by 10 bases, with 14 bases left in between. Germline V gives CDR1 SEHNR, CDR2 FQNEAQ (reference sequence). The CDR3 consists of 15 residues. The CDR3 reads CASSLDAPGGSPLHF. In DNA, the CDR3 is TGTGCCAGCAGCTTAGACGCCCCCGGTGGGTCACCCCTCCACTTT.

In its sample, this clonotype was seen many times. The chain uses TRBV5-1 and TRBJ2-1; no reliable D call. V lost 2 bases and J lost 4, with 4 bases in between. Germline-derived CDR1 and CDR2 are SGHRS and YFSETQ. This CDR3 is 12 amino acids long. CDR3 residues: CASSLNYNEQFF. Here the CDR3 DNA reads TGCGCCAGCAGCTTAAATTACAATGAGCAGTTCTTC. Filled out from reference TRBV5-1 and TRBJ2-1, the complete variable domain reads KAGVTQTPRYLIKTRGQQVTLSCSPISGHRSVSWYQQTPGQGLQFLFEYFSETQRNKGNFPGRFSGRQFSNSRSEMNVSTLELGDSALYLCASSLNYNEQFFGPGTRLTVL.

This clonotype was detected a few times. The V and J genes are TRBV6-5 and TRBJ2-1; no firm D call. Trimming took off 7 bases at V and 5 bases at J, with 6 bases between the two ends. This CDR3 comprises 11 residues. CDR1 is MNHEY, CDR2 SVGAGI, per germline. The CDR3 sequence: CASTLDNEQFF. The DNA for the CDR3 is TGTGCCAGCACCTTAGACAATGAGCAGTTCTTC.

Only a few counts were recorded for this clonotype. The chain carries TRBV21-1 and TRBJ1-2; the table's TRBD1 call for D was not verified on the DNA. TRBV21-1 is recorded as a pseudogene. The CDR3 sequence is 15 residues long. CDR3 region: CASSSLDRVAYGYTF. For the CDR3, the DNA is TGTGCCAGCAGCTCCTTAGACAGGGTAGCCTATGGCTACACCTTC.

The chain is built from TRBV7-3 and TRBJ2-3; tentative D call: TRBD2 (6 bases). Trimming stripped 5 bases from V and 1 base from J, with 13 bases between. This CDR3 is built from 15 residues. Germline CDR1 SGHTA, CDR2 FQGTGA. This chain's CDR3 is CASSPSRGGTDTQYF. The CDR3 DNA reads as TGTGCCAGCAGCCCGAGTCGCGGGGGCACAGATACGCAGTATTTT.

This clonotype was picked up one time. The rearrangement links TRBV12-3 or TRBV12-4 to TRBJ1-1; no definite D call. Trimming removed 5 bases at V and 0 bases at J, with 10 bases between. The CDR3 runs 14 residues. DNA of the CDR3: TGTGCCAGCAGTGAGTCGAACGTGAACACTGAAGCTTTCTTT. Protein sequence: CASSESNVNTEAFF.

The sample holds many counts of this clonotype. This rearrangement joins TRBV18 to TRBJ2-5, with D hard to call. Per the germline V gene, CDR1 is KGHSH and CDR2 is LQKENI. The V end was cut by 6 bases, the J end by 4 bases, with 18 bases between. The CDR3 is made up of 15 amino acids. DNA of the CDR3: TGTGCCAGCTCCCGACCCGGACCGTCTGGAGAGACCCAGTACTTC. Its translation is CASSRPGPSGETQYF.

CDR3 coding DNA: TGTGCCAGCAGCTTACAGGGTAGGTCGGATGAGCAGTTCTTC. The encoded protein is CASSLQGRSDEQFF. The V call is TRBV7-2, the J call TRBJ2-1; D may be TRBD1 (5 bases). The CDR3 spans 14 residues. CDR1 and CDR2 (germline): SGHTA, FQGNSA. V gave up 2 bases and J gave up 8 bases, with 13 bases separating them.

V is TRBV24-1 and J is TRBJ1-2; 7 positions agree with TRBD1. Germline CDR1 reads KGHDR; CDR2 reads SFDVKD. V lost 7 bases, J lost 4 bases, and 5 bases stayed unmatched. The CDR3 loop spans 13 amino acids. The CDR3 region is CATRDRQGYGYTF. DNA of the CDR3: TGTGCCACCAGAGACCGACAGGGCTATGGCTACACCTTC.

This clonotype was counted a few times. The chain links TRBV5-1 to TRBJ2-5; 10 nucleotides align to TRBD2. The germline gives CDR1 SGHRS, CDR2 YFSETQ. This CDR3 is 18 amino acids long. J lost 5 bases, V lost 4 bases, and 17 bases had no gene match. This CDR3 is CASSTLPLAGVGGETQYF. The CDR3 DNA sequence: TGCGCCAGCAGCACCCTTCCCCTAGCGGGAGTCGGGGGCGAGACCCAGTACTTC.

This clonotype has more than one count but fewer than ten. The V and J genes are TRBV9 and TRBJ2-1; D may be TRBD2 (5 bases). Germline values: CDR1 SGDLS, CDR2 YYNGEE. The CDR3 extends over 13 amino acids. The V end lost 0 bases, the J end lost 14 bases, and 15 bases lay between the germline ends. The CDR3 reads CASSVATGREKFF. The CDR3 region has the DNA TGTGCCAGCAGCGTAGCTACGGGAAGGGAAAAGTTCTTC.

This clonotype was recorded at least ten times. The chain employs TRBV9 and TRBJ2-1; 9 nucleotides align to TRBD1. The junction had 10 bases not matched to a gene; V was cut back by 0 bases and J by 0 bases. This CDR3 contains 19 residues. Germline CDR1 reads SGDLS; CDR2 reads YYNGEE. CDR3 region: CASSVGPGQGQSSYNEQFF. CDR3 sequence (DNA): TGTGCCAGCAGCGTAGGTCCGGGACAGGGTCAAAGCTCCTACAATGAGCAGTTCTTC. The full variable domain, rest sourced from reference TRBV9 and TRBJ2-1, is DSGVTQTPKHLITATGQRVTLRCSPRSGDLSVYWYQQSLDQGLQFLIQYYNGEERAKGNILERFSAQQFPDLHSELNLSSLELGDSALYFCASSVGPGQGQSSYNEQFFGPGTRLTVL.

This clonotype was seen at least ten times. The chain is built from TRBV5-1 and TRBJ1-1; no clear D. The CDR3 length is 13 residues. V was cut by 0 bases and J by 3 bases, with 6 bases left in between. In germline, CDR1 is SGHRS, CDR2 YFSETQ. For the CDR3, the DNA is TGCGCCAGCAGCTTGGCCGGGGACACTGAAGCTTTCTTT. The encoded protein is CASSLAGDTEAFF.

A few counts support this clonotype. The chain carries TRBV29-1 and TRBJ2-5, with 7 nucleotides matching TRBD1. V gave up 3 bases and J gave up 5 bases; unmatched junction bases: 6. The CDR3 is made up of 13 amino acids. Per the germline V gene, CDR1 is SQVTM and CDR2 is ANQGSEA. CDR3 loop: CSVDFDRVETQYF. CDR3 sequence (DNA): TGCAGCGTTGATTTTGACAGGGTCGAGACCCAGTACTTC.

In its sample, this clonotype was seen many times. V usage is TRBV29-1 and J usage is TRBJ2-1; D is uncertain. V dropped 3 bases and J dropped 5 bases, with 11 bases sitting between them. The CDR3 is 13 amino acids. Germline V lookup: CDR1 SQVTM, CDR2 ANQGSEA. The CDR3 sequence: CSVEKPLHNEQFF. CDR3 sequence (DNA): TGCAGCGTTGAGAAGCCCCTACACAATGAGCAGTTCTTC.

The CDR3 sequence is CASRGSQNTEAFF. In DNA, the CDR3 is TGTGCCAGCAGGGGGTCGCAGAACACTGAAGCTTTCTTT. This chain connects TRBV21-1 to TRBJ1-1. TRBV21-1 is listed as a pseudogene. CDR3 length: 13 amino acids.

V and J are TRBV4-3 and TRBJ1-2; D gene ambiguous. The CDR3 runs to 15 residues. The V and J ends lost 1 base and 4 bases respectively, with 13 bases between them. CDR1 and CDR2 (germline): LGHNA, YSLEER. The CDR3 region is CASSQAPSSTYGYTF. Written as DNA, the CDR3 is TGCGCCAGCAGCCAAGCTCCTTCTAGCACCTATGGCTACACCTTC.